This is a list of T cell receptor beta chains from one sample in a study of CD4 T cells in relation to SARS-CoV-2 and coronaviruses. This table comes from immunoSEQ multiplex PCR, and its TCRdb copy is limited to in-frame clones, with some not included. The repertoire holds 65,000 or so clones, about 89% seen once, with about 1.6% in the top ten. The sequenced material came from memory CD4+ T cells from PBMCs. These receptors came from a human donor in good health. The CDR3 runs from the conserved cysteine through the conserved F or W. A D gene is named only where the DNA matches it firmly. Expanded clones get a size class; other rows say once, few or many, or leave the size out.

D: TRBD1
J: TRBJ2-5
V: TRBV6-1
size: once
CDR3: CASSEGDRGQETQYF
DNA: TGTGCCAGCAGTGAGGGGGACAGGGGGCAAGAGACCCAGTACTTC

D: -
J: TRBJ2-2
V: TRBV30
size: -
CDR3: CAWSLTHGELFF
DNA: TGTGCCTGGAGTCTAACCCACGGGGAGCTGTTTTTT

D: -
J: TRBJ1-2
V: TRBV28
size: -
CDR3: CASSNTGHGAYGYTF
DNA: TGTGCCAGCAGCAATACAGGGCACGGGGCCTATGGCTACACCTTC

D: -
J: TRBJ1-1
V: TRBV6-5
size: -
CDR3: CASTAGSEVEAFF
DNA: TGTGCCAGCACCGCTGGGTCGGAGGTTGAAGCTTTCTTT

D: TRBD1
J: TRBJ2-7
V: TRBV5-5
size: -
CDR3: CASRSDGDRAYEQYF
DNA: TGTGCCAGCAGGTCGGATGGGGACAGGGCCTACGAGCAGTACTTC

D: TRBD1
J: TRBJ1-4
V: TRBV30
size: -
CDR3: CAWTSGTANEKLFF
DNA: TGTGCCTGGACCTCCGGGACAGCTAATGAAAAACTGTTTTTT

D: TRBD2
J: TRBJ2-7
V: TRBV6-1
size: once
CDR3: CASRAGLAGLYEQYF
DNA: TGTGCCAGCAGGGCGGGACTAGCGGGTCTCTACGAGCAGTACTTC

D: -
J: TRBJ2-3
V: TRBV18
size: -
CDR3: CASSPTSTDTQYF
DNA: TGTGCCAGCTCACCAACTTCCACAGATACGCAGTATTTT

D: -
J: TRBJ2-7
V: TRBV5-1
size: -
CDR3: CASGISGDYEQYF
DNA: TGCGCCAGCGGTATTAGCGGCGACTACGAGCAGTACTTC

D: -
J: TRBJ2-5
V: TRBV5-1
size: -
CDR3: CASSFGGGEETQYF
DNA: TGCGCCAGCAGTTTCGGGGGAGGCGAAGAGACCCAGTACTTC

D: -
J: TRBJ1-6
V: TRBV6-2/TRBV6-3
size: few
CDR3: CASSFRQKNSPLHF
DNA: TGTGCCAGCAGTTTTCGGCAGAAGAATTCACCCCTCCACTTT

D: -
J: TRBJ1-3
V: TRBV5-1
size: -
CDR3: CASSEDGSGNTIYF
DNA: TGCGCCAGCAGTGAGGACGGGTCTGGAAACACCATATATTTT

D: -
J: TRBJ2-5
V: TRBV7-9
size: -
CDR3: CASSGPSQETQYF
DNA: TGTGCCAGCAGCGGCCCATCTCAAGAGACCCAGTACTTC

D: TRBD1
J: TRBJ2-6
V: TRBV7-3
size: -
CDR3: CASSLPGQGSGANVLTF
DNA: TGTGCCAGCAGCTTACCGGGACAGGGGTCTGGGGCCAACGTCCTGACTTTC

D: -
J: TRBJ1-1
V: TRBV28
size: -
CDR3: CASRLGGGAFF
DNA: TGTGCCAGCAGGCTGGGAGGTGGAGCTTTCTTT

D: TRBD1
J: TRBJ1-1
V: TRBV7-2
size: -
CDR3: CASSQDRGSTEAFF
DNA: TGTGCCAGCAGCCAGGACAGGGGAAGCACTGAAGCTTTCTTT

D: -
J: TRBJ2-3
V: TRBV19
size: -
CDR3: CASSSAVWDGQVPDTQYF
DNA: TGTGCCAGTAGTTCCGCTGTGTGGGACGGTCAAGTCCCAGATACGCAGTATTTT

D: -
J: TRBJ1-1
V: TRBV19
size: -
CDR3: CASSLTREAFF
DNA: TGTGCCAGTAGTCTTACCCGTGAAGCTTTCTTT

D: TRBD1
J: TRBJ2-7
V: TRBV18
size: -
CDR3: CASSPSQGAMNEQYF
DNA: TGTGCCAGCTCACCCTCACAGGGGGCGATGAACGAGCAGTACTTC

D: TRBD1
J: TRBJ1-2
V: TRBV2
size: -
CDR3: CASSGRTGPARHYGYTF
DNA: TGTGCCAGCAGTGGTAGGACAGGCCCAGCCCGACACTATGGCTACACCTTC

D: -
J: TRBJ2-7
V: TRBV28
size: -
CDR3: CASSPAGATSYEQYF
DNA: TGTGCCAGCAGTCCGGCAGGGGCCACCTCCTACGAGCAGTACTTC

D: -
J: TRBJ1-5
V: TRBV9
size: -
CDR3: CASSPRGDTNQPQHF
DNA: TGTGCCAGCAGCCCCAGAGGGGACACCAATCAGCCCCAGCATTTT

D: -
J: TRBJ1-2
V: TRBV21-1
size: -
CDR3: CAKQTRARYGYTF
DNA: TGTGCCAAACAGACCAGGGCGCGCTATGGCTACACCTTC

D: -
J: TRBJ2-1
V: TRBV5-4
size: -
CDR3: CASSSGRNNEQFF
DNA: TGTGCCAGCAGCTCAGGACGGAACAATGAGCAGTTCTTC

D: TRBD2
J: TRBJ2-7
V: TRBV9
size: -
CDR3: CASSVEASGGVVSYEQYF
DNA: TGTGCCAGCAGCGTAGAGGCTAGCGGGGGGGTCGTCTCCTACGAGCAGTACTTC

D: -
J: TRBJ2-1
V: TRBV28
size: -
CDR3: CASSLVHGRGNEQFF
DNA: TGTGCCAGCAGTTTAGTTCACGGGAGAGGCAATGAGCAGTTCTTC

D: -
J: TRBJ2-3
V: TRBV5-5
size: -
CDR3: CASSLFPGRSTDTQYF
DNA: TGTGCCAGCAGCTTGTTCCCGGGGCGAAGCACAGATACGCAGTATTTT

D: TRBD2
J: TRBJ2-2
V: TRBV9
size: -
CDR3: CASSVLGTSYTGELFF
DNA: TGTGCCAGCAGCGTTTTGGGGACTAGTTACACCGGGGAGCTGTTTTTT

D: -
J: TRBJ2-7
V: TRBV5-1
size: -
CDR3: CASSVPGAYEQYF
DNA: TGCGCCAGCAGCGTTCCCGGGGCCTACGAGCAGTACTTC

D: -
J: TRBJ2-1
V: TRBV7-2
size: -
CDR3: CASSRDTYGQMFF
DNA: TGTGCCAGCAGCAGGGACACTTATGGTCAAATGTTCTTC

D: -
J: TRBJ2-5
V: TRBV5-5
size: -
CDR3: CASSLYGAETQYF
DNA: TGTGCCAGCAGCTTGTATGGGGCGGAGACCCAGTACTTC

D: -
J: TRBJ1-4
V: TRBV20-1
size: -
CDR3: CSAWTTEKLFF
DNA: TGCAGTGCTTGGACAACAGAAAAACTGTTTTTT

D: -
J: TRBJ2-7
V: TRBV28
size: once
CDR3: CASSSTRRGLISYEQYF
DNA: TGTGCCAGCAGTTCTACACGCCGGGGTTTGATCTCCTACGAGCAGTACTTC

D: -
J: TRBJ1-2
V: TRBV5-1
size: -
CDR3: CASSPLQANYGYTF
DNA: TGCGCCAGCAGCCCGCTCCAGGCTAACTATGGCTACACCTTC

D: TRBD2
J: TRBJ2-2
V: TRBV2
size: -
CDR3: CASKRTSGLMELFF
DNA: TGTGCCAGCAAAAGGACTAGCGGATTGATGGAGCTGTTTTTT

D: -
J: TRBJ2-5
V: TRBV10-3
size: once
CDR3: CAISDPGRDQETQYF
DNA: TGTGCCATCAGTGACCCGGGACGGGACCAAGAGACCCAGTACTTC

D: -
J: TRBJ2-1
V: TRBV19
size: -
CDR3: CASSKVPAGNEQFF
DNA: TGTGCCAGTAGTAAGGTCCCAGCAGGGAATGAGCAGTTCTTC

D: -
J: TRBJ2-1
V: TRBV25-1
size: few
CDR3: CASSEYLDNEQFF
DNA: TGTGCCAGCAGTGAATATCTGGACAATGAGCAGTTCTTC

D: -
J: TRBJ1-2
V: TRBV7-2
size: -
CDR3: CASSPGPGEAYGYTF
DNA: TGTGCCAGCAGCCCAGGACCCGGTGAAGCCTATGGCTACACCTTC

D: TRBD1
J: TRBJ1-2
V: TRBV7-9
size: -
CDR3: CASSLGQGVEGYTF
DNA: TGTGCCAGCAGCTTAGGACAGGGAGTGGAAGGCTACACCTTC

D: TRBD1
J: TRBJ1-2
V: TRBV2
size: -
CDR3: CASSGTGGGGYTF
DNA: TGTGCCAGCAGCGGGACAGGGGGGGGTGGCTACACCTTC

D: TRBD1
J: TRBJ1-6
V: TRBV6-2/TRBV6-3
size: -
CDR3: CASSLPTGTDNSPLHF
DNA: TGTGCCAGCAGTTTACCGACCGGGACAGATAATTCACCCCTCCACTTT

D: TRBD2
J: TRBJ2-3
V: TRBV2
size: -
CDR3: CASSETSGGAIDTQYF
DNA: TGTGCCAGCAGTGAAACTAGCGGGGGGGCCATCGATACGCAGTATTTT

D: -
J: TRBJ2-1
V: TRBV5-1
size: -
CDR3: CASSSLGDHEQFF
DNA: TGCGCCAGCAGCTCCCTGGGGGACCATGAGCAGTTCTTC

D: TRBD2
J: TRBJ2-2
V: TRBV2
size: -
CDR3: CASRTSGGAGGELFF
DNA: TGTGCCAGCAGGACTAGCGGGGGGGCAGGCGGGGAGCTGTTTTTT

D: -
J: TRBJ1-2
V: TRBV12-3/TRBV12-4
size: few
CDR3: CASSFGGTDKYTF
DNA: TGTGCCAGCAGTTTTGGCGGGACCGATAAGTACACCTTC

D: -
J: TRBJ1-3
V: TRBV7-3
size: -
CDR3: CASSSGNTIYF
DNA: TGTGCCAGCAGCTCTGGAAACACCATATATTTT

D: -
J: TRBJ2-7
V: TRBV2
size: -
CDR3: CASIETEVYEQYF
DNA: TGTGCCAGCATTGAAACGGAGGTCTACGAGCAGTACTTC

D: -
J: TRBJ2-7
V: TRBV4-3
size: -
CDR3: CASSQDREYRAQYF
DNA: TGCGCCAGCAGCCAAGATCGGGAATATAGGGCGCAGTACTTC

D: -
J: TRBJ1-5
V: TRBV19
size: -
CDR3: CASSLLNQPQHF
DNA: TGTGCCAGTAGCCTACTGAACCAGCCCCAGCATTTT

D: TRBD1
J: TRBJ1-2
V: TRBV3-1/TRBV3-2
size: -
CDR3: CASSQRDRDYGYTF
DNA: TGTGCCAGCAGTCAAAGGGACAGGGACTATGGCTACACCTTC

D: TRBD1
J: TRBJ2-3
V: TRBV18
size: -
CDR3: CASSLDRRTDTQYF
DNA: TGTGCCAGCTCACTGGACAGGCGCACAGATACGCAGTATTTT

D: -
J: TRBJ2-2
V: TRBV9
size: -
CDR3: CASSVAYTGELFF
DNA: TGTGCCAGCAGCGTAGCTTACACCGGGGAGCTGTTTTTT

D: -
J: TRBJ1-2
V: TRBV5-1
size: -
CDR3: CASSLSTSAGLYGYTF
DNA: TGCGCCAGCAGCTTGTCGACATCGGCAGGACTCTATGGCTACACCTTC

D: TRBD2
J: TRBJ2-5
V: TRBV4-2
size: -
CDR3: CASSQGTSGQETQYF
DNA: TGTGCCAGCAGCCAAGGGACTAGCGGCCAAGAGACCCAGTACTTC

D: TRBD1
J: TRBJ1-2
V: TRBV30
size: -
CDR3: CAWSRGGYIHGYTF
DNA: TGTGCCTGGAGCAGAGGGGGCTATATTCATGGCTACACCTTC

D: -
J: TRBJ2-6
V: TRBV7-3
size: once
CDR3: CASSRGRGGSGANVLTF
DNA: TGTGCCAGCAGCCGTGGGCGTGGAGGTTCTGGGGCCAACGTCCTGACTTTC

D: -
J: TRBJ2-1
V: TRBV2
size: -
CDR3: CASSETRTYNEQFF
DNA: TGTGCCAGCAGTGAAACCAGAACCTACAATGAGCAGTTCTTC

D: -
J: TRBJ2-2
V: TRBV7-3
size: once
CDR3: CASSWADSTNTGELFF
DNA: TGTGCCAGCAGCTGGGCAGACTCTACGAACACCGGGGAGCTGTTTTTT

D: -
J: TRBJ2-3
V: TRBV5-1
size: -
CDR3: CASSLGQSGDTQYF
DNA: TGCGCCAGCAGCTTGGGGCAGTCCGGAGATACGCAGTATTTT